The TCR beta chain under discussion was sequenced for a study of T cell changes during pregnancy in multiple sclerosis. Clones were sequenced by immunoSEQ multiplex PCR, and TCRdb holds only the in-frame ones, with some missing. Counted here are 40,000 to 55,000 clones, about 93% occurring once; the ten biggest clones make up 0.65% to 0.9%. The CDR3 sequence is 15 residues long. Germline-derived CDR1 and CDR2 are SGHNT and YYREEE (reference sequence). V was pared by 1 base and J by 6 bases, with 6 bases of the junction left unmatched. This TCR derives from a female donor with multiple sclerosis, enrolled in a pregnancy study. V and J are TRBV5-4 and TRBJ2-3; TRBD2 matches 9 bases. Here the sequenced sample was CD4+ T cells from peripheral blood mononuclear cells, taken before pregnancy. CDR3 nucleotide sequence: TGTGCCAGCAGCTTGCTGGCGGGAGGGCAGGATACGCAGTATTTT. Its protein product is CASSLLAGGQDTQYF.